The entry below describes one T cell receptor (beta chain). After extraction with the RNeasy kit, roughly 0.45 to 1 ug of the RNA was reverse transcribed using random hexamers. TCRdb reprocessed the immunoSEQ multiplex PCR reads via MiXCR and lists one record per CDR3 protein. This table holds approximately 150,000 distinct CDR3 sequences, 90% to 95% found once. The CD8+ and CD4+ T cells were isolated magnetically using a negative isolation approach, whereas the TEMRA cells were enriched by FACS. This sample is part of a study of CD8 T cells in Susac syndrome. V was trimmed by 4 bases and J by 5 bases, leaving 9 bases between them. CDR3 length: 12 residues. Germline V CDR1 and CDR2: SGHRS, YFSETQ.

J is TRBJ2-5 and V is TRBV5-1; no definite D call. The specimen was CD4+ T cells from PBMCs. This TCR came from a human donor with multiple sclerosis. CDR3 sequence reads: CASSAQGETQYF. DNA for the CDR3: TGCGCCAGCAGCGCCCAAGGGGAGACCCAGTACTTC.